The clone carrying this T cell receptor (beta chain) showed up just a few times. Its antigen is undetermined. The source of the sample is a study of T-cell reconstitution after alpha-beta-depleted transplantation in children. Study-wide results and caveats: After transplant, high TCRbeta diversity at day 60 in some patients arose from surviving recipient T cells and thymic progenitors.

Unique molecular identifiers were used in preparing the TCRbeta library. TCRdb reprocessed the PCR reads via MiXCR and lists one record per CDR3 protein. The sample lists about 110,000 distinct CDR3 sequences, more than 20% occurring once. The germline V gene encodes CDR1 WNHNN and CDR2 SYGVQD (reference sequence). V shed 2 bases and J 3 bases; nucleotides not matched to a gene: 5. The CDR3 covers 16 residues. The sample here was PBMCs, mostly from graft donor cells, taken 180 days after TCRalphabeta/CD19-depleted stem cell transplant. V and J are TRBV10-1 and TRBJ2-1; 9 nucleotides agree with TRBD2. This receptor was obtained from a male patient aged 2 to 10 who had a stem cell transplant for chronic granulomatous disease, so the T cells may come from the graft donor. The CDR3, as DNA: TGCGCCAGCAGTGAGAGAAGGACTAGCGTCTACAATGAGCAGTTCTTC. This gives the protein CASSERRTSVYNEQFF.